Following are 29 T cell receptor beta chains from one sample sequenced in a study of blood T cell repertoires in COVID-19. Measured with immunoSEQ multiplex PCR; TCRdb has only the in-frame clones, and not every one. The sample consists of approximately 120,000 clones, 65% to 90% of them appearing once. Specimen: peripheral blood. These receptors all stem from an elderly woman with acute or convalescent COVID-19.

CDR3 protein: CASSFNRGGTDTQYF. DNA for the CDR3: TGCGCCAGCAGCTTCAACAGGGGGGGCACAGATACGCAGTATTTT. The chain employs TRBV5-1 and TRBJ2-3, with 8 bases aligning to TRBD1. Per germline, CDR1 SGHRS and CDR2 YFSETQ. The CDR3 is 15 residues long. With V trimmed by 2 bases and J by 1 base, 3 bases remained unmatched.

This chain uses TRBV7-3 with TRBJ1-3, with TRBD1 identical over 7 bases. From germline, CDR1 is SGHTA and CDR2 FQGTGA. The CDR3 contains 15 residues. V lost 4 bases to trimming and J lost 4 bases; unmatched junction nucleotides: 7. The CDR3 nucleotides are TGTGCCAGCAGCTCCTCGCCGGGACAGGGAAACACCATATATTTT. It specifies CASSSSPGQGNTIYF. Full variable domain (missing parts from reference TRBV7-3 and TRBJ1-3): GAGVSQTPSNKVTEKGKYVELRCDPISGHTALYWYRQSLGQGPEFLIYFQGTGAADDSGLPNDRFFAVRPEGSVSTLKIQRTERGDSAVYLCASSSSPGQGNTIYFGEGSWLTVV.

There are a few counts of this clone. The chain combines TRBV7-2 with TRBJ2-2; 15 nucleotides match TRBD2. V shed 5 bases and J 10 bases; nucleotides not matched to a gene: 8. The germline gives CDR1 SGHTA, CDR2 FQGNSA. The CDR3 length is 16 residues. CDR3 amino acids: CASSLGLAGGFEELFF. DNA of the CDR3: TGTGCCAGCAGCCTCGGACTAGCGGGGGGGTTTGAGGAGCTGTTTTTT.

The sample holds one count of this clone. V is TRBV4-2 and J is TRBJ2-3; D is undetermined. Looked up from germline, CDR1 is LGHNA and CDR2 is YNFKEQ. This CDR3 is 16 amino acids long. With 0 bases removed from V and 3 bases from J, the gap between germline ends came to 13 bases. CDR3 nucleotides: TGTGCCAGCAGCCAAGAGGCTATGCGACTGACAGATACGCAGTATTTT. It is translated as CASSQEAMRLTDTQYF.

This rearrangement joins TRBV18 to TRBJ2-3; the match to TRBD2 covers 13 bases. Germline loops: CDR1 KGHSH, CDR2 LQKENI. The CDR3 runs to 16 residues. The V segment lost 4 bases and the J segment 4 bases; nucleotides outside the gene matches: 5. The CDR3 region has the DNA TGTGCCAGCTCACTAAGGACTAGCGGGGGAGCAGATACGCAGTATTTT. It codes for CASSLRTSGGADTQYF.

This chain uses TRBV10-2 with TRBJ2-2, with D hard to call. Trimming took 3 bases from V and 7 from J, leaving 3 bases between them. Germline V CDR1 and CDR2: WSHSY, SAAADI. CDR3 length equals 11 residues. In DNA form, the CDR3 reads TGCGCCAGCAGTGATATCGGGGAGCTGTTTTTT. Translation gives CASSDIGELFF.

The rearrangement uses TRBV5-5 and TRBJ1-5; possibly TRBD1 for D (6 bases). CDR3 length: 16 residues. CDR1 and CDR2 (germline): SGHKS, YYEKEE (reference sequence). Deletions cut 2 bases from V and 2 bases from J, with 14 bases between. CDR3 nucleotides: TGTGCCAGCAGCTTAGAGGGGGGAGGGCGCAATCAGCCCCAGCATTTT. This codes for CASSLEGGGRNQPQHF.

The CDR3 DNA is TGTGCCAGCAGCTCCCATAGCGGGGGGCGTACAATGAGGCAGTTCTTC. Encoded protein: CASSSHSGGRTMRQFF. This rearrangement joins TRBV7-6 to TRBJ2-1, with TRBD2 matching 10 bases. V lost 4 bases and J lost 12; bases outside the gene matches: 15. CDR1 SGHVS and CDR2 FNYEAQ come from the germline V gene. The CDR3 is 16 amino acids.

The CDR3 loop reads CASSGRQGTGELFF. In DNA form, the CDR3 reads TGTGCCAGCAGTGGACGACAGGGAACCGGGGAGCTGTTTTTT. The chain links TRBV6-1 to TRBJ2-2, with 7 bases fitting TRBD1. Germline V CDR1 and CDR2: MNHNS, SASEGT. CDR3 size: 14 residues. V was pared by 4 bases and J by 5 bases, with 4 bases of the junction left unmatched.

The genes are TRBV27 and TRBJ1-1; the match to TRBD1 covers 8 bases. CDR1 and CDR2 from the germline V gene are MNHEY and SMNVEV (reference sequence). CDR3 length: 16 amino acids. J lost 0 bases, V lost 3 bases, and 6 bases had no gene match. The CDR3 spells CASSLDRVRMNTEAFF. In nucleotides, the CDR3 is TGTGCCAGCAGTTTGGACAGGGTTCGAATGAACACTGAAGCTTTCTTT.

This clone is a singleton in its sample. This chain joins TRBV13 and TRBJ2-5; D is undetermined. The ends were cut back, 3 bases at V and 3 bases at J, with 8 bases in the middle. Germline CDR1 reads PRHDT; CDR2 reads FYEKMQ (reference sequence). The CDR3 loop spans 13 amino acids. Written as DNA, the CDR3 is TGTGCCAGCAGCTTTTCCTCTGAAGAGACCCAGTACTTC. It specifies CASSFSSEETQYF.

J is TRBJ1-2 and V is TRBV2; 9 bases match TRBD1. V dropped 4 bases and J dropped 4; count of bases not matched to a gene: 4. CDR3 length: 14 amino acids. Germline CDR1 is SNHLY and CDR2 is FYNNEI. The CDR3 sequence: CASSGGQGPYGYTF. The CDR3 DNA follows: TGTGCCAGCAGTGGCGGACAGGGGCCCTATGGCTACACCTTC.

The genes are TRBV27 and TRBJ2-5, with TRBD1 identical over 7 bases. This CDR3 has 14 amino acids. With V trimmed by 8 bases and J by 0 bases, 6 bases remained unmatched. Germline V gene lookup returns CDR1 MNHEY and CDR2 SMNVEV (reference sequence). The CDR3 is CASPPQGYQETQYF. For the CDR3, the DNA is TGTGCCAGCCCCCCACAGGGGTACCAAGAGACCCAGTACTTC.

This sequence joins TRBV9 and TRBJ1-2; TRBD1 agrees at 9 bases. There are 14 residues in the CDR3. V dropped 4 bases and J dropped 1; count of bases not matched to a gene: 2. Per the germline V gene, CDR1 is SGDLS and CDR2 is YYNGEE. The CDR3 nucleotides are TGTGCCAGCAGCCCGGGACAGGGTAACTATGGCTACACCTTC. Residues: CASSPGQGNYGYTF.

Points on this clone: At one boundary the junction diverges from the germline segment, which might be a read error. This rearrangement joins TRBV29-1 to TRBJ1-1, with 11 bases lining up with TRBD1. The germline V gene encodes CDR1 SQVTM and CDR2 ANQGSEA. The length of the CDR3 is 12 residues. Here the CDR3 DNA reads TGCAGCGGGGACAGGGGGAACGCTGAAGCTTTCTTT. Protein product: CSGDRGNAEAFF. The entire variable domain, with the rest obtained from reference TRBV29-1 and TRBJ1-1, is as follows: SAVISQKPSRDICQRGTSLTIQCQVDSQVTMMFWYRQQPGQSLTLIATANQGSEATYESGFVIDKFPISRPNLTFSTLTVSNMSPEDSSIYLCSGDRGNAEAFFGQGTRLTVV.

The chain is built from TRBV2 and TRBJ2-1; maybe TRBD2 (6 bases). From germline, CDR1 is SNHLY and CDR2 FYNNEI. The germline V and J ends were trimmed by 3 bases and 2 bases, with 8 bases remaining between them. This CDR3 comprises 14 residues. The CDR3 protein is CASSETGAYNEQFF. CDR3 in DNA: TGTGCCAGCAGTGAGACGGGAGCCTACAATGAGCAGTTCTTC.

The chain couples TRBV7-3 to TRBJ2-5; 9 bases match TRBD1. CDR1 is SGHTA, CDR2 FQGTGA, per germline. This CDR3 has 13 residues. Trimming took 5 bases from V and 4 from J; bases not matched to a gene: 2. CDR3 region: CASSRGQGETQYF. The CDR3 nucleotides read TGTGCCAGCAGCCGGGGACAGGGAGAGACCCAGTACTTC.

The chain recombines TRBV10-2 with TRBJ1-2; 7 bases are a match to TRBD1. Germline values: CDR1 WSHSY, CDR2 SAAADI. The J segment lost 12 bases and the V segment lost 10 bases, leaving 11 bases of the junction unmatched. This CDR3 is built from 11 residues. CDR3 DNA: TGCGCCACCTCGACAGGGTATGGGGACACCTTC. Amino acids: CATSTGYGDTF.

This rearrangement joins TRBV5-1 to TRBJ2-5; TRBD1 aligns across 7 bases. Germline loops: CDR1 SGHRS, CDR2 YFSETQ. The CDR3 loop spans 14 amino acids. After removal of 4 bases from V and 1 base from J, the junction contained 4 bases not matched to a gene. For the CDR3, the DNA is TGCGCCAGCAGCAAGGGACAGCCCCAAGAGACCCAGTACTTC. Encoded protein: CASSKGQPQETQYF.

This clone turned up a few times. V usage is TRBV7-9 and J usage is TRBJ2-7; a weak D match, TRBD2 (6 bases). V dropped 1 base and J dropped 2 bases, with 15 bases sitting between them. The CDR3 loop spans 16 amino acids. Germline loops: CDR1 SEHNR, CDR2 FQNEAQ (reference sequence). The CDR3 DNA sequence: TGTGCCAGCAGCTTAGATTTCCGCGGGACGACCTACGAGCAGTACTTC. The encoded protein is CASSLDFRGTTYEQYF.

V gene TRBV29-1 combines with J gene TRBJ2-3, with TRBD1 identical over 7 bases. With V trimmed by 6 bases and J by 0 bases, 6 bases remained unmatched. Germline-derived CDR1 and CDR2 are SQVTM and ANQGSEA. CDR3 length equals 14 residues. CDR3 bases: TGCAGCGTGGCGCCGGGACAGAGCACAGATACGCAGTATTTT. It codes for CSVAPGQSTDTQYF.

The CDR3 coding sequence is TGTGCCAGCAGCCAGACGGGACAGGCTAACTATGGCTACACCTTC. This encodes CASSQTGQANYGYTF. The chain combines TRBV4-2 with TRBJ1-2; 8 nucleotides agree with TRBD1. The V gene's germline CDR1 is LGHNA and CDR2 YNFKEQ. The CDR3 covers 15 residues. Losses at the gene ends were 3 bases for V and 0 bases for J; bases not matched to a gene: 3.

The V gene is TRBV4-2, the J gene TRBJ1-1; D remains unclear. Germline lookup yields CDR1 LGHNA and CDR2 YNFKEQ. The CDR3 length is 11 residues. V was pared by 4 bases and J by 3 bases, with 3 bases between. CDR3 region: CASSRDTEAFF. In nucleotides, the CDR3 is TGTGCCAGCAGCCGCGACACTGAAGCTTTCTTT.

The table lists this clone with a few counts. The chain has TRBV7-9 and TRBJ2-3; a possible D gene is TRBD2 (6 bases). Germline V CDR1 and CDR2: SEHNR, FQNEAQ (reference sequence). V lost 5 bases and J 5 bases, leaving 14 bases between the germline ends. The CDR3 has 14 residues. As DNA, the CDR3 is TGTGCCAGCAGCCCGGACGGGGGAGGAGATACGCAGTATTTT. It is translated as CASSPDGGGDTQYF.

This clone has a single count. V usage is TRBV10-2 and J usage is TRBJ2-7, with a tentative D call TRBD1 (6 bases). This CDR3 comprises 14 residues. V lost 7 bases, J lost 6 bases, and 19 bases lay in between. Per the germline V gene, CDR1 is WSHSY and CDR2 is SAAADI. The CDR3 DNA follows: TGCGCCAGCAACGAGGTAACAGGGTTTAGCGAGCAGTACGTC. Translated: CASNEVTGFSEQYV.

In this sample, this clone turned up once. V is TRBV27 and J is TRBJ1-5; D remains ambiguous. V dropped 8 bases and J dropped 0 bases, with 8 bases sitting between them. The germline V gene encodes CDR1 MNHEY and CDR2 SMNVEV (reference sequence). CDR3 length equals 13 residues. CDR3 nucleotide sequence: TGTGCCAGCGGGAGGTCTAGCAATCAGCCCCAGCATTTT. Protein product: CASGRSSNQPQHF.

Here the CDR3 reads CASSLVVSGYGYTF. For the CDR3, the DNA is TGTGCCAGCAGCTTAGTAGTTAGCGGCTATGGCTACACCTTC. The V call is TRBV7-9, the J call TRBJ1-2; D gene uncertain. Germline V gene lookup returns CDR1 SEHNR and CDR2 FQNEAQ (reference sequence). The CDR3 contains 14 residues. V was shortened by 1 base and J by 4 bases, with 10 bases between the two germline ends.

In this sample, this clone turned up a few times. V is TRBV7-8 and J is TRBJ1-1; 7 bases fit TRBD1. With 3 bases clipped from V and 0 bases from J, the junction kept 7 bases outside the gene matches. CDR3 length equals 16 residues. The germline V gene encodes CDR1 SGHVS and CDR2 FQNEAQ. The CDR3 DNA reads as TGTGCCAGCAGCTTGACTCAGGGGGTCGTGAACACTGAAGCTTTCTTT. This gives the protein CASSLTQGVVNTEAFF. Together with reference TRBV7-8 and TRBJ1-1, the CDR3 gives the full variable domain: GAGVSQSPRYKVAKRGQDVALRCDPISGHVSLFWYQQALGQGPEFLTYFQNEAQLDKSGLPSDRFFAERPEGSVSTLKIQRTQQEDSAVYLCASSLTQGVVNTEAFFGQGTRLTVV.

The CDR3 spells CASSLSGSSTNEKLFF. The CDR3 DNA sequence: TGTGCCAGCAGTTTATCAGGCAGTTCAACTAATGAAAAACTGTTTTTT. The chain couples TRBV28 to TRBJ1-4; D is ambiguous. This CDR3 comprises 16 residues. Germline V gene lookup returns CDR1 MDHEN and CDR2 SYDVKM. V was shortened by 1 base and J by 0 bases, with 9 bases between the two germline ends.